The 22 T cell receptor beta chains in this list originate from one sample, sequenced in a study of shared clonotypes between healthy human individuals. The repertoire was sequenced with immunoSEQ multiplex PCR; TCRdb's copy has only in-frame clones and lacks some. The table has about 1 million clones, roughly 80% seen once; the top ten hold 1.2% to 1.5%. The sequenced material came from memory CD4+ T cells sorted from blood. Subset: CD45RA-negative fraction. The receptors stem from a man aged 18 to 35 in good health.

This chain joins TRBV21-1 and TRBJ2-5; TRBD2, the D gene given by the table, was not confirmed from the DNA. TRBV21-1 is reported as a pseudogene. CDR3 length: 16 residues. The CDR3 protein is CASSKELAGNFETQYF. The CDR3 DNA sequence: TGTGCCAGCAGCAAAGAACTAGCGGGAAATTTTGAGACCCAGTACTTC.

This clone occurred a few times. The J gene is TRBJ1-2, the V gene TRBV4-1, with no clear D. This CDR3 region has 15 residues. Germline V lookup: CDR1 MGHRA, CDR2 YSYEKL. Trimming shortened V by 4 bases and J by 5 bases, and 17 bases separated the two germline ends. This CDR3 is CASSPRVGNEYGYTF. The CDR3 DNA reads TGCGCCAGCAGCCCCCGGGTGGGCAACGAGTATGGCTACACCTTC.

CDR3 in amino acids: CSGMNALEAFF. CDR3 sequence (DNA): TGCAGCGGGATGAACGCTTTGGAAGCTTTCTTT. The chain has TRBV29-1 and TRBJ1-1; D gene ambiguous. Trimming removed 7 bases at V and 8 bases at J, with 14 bases between. The V gene's germline CDR1 is SQVTM and CDR2 ANQGSEA. The CDR3 covers 11 residues.

The rearrangement joins TRBV28 to TRBJ1-4; 9 nucleotides align to TRBD1. This CDR3 spans 14 amino acids. CDR1 is MDHEN, CDR2 SYDVKM, per germline. Trimming cost V 7 bases and J 8 bases; bases outside gene matches: 8. For the CDR3, the DNA is TGTGCCAGCAACTCCGGGACAGGGAAAGAAAAACTGTTTTTT. Translated: CASNSGTGKEKLFF.

The chain is built from TRBV7-9 and TRBJ2-7; D is ambiguous. The CDR3 covers 14 residues. Per germline, CDR1 SEHNR and CDR2 FQNEAQ (reference sequence). The V gene lost 2 bases and the J gene lost 5 bases, with 13 bases spanning the gap. The CDR3 is CASSLMASLDEQYF. Written as DNA, the CDR3 is TGTGCCAGCAGCTTAATGGCCAGCTTGGACGAGCAGTACTTC.

The J gene is TRBJ2-3, the V gene TRBV5-4; D is ambiguous. CDR1 is SGHNT, CDR2 YYREEE, per germline (reference sequence). Trimming took off 0 bases at V and 5 bases at J, with 13 bases between the two ends. The CDR3 contains 15 residues. CDR3 in amino acids: CASSLAANLEDTQYF. The CDR3 DNA reads TGTGCCAGCAGCTTGGCAGCGAACCTGGAAGATACGCAGTATTTT.

CDR3 loop: CASSPQEGAKNIQYF. The DNA for the CDR3 is TGTGCCAGCTCCCCCCAAGAAGGGGCCAAAAACATTCAGTACTTC. V usage is TRBV18 and J usage is TRBJ2-4; D is ambiguous. Germline values: CDR1 KGHSH, CDR2 LQKENI. This CDR3 comprises 15 residues. Trimming shortened V by 6 bases and J by 1 base, and 13 bases separated the two germline ends.

In this sample, this clone turned up many times. The chain carries TRBV28 and TRBJ1-2; no clear D gene. CDR1 and CDR2 (germline): MDHEN, SYDVKM. This CDR3 is 13 amino acids long. V shed 6 bases and J shed 2 bases, with 10 bases lying between them. The CDR3 sequence is CASRSSENYGYTF. Written as DNA, the CDR3 is TGTGCCAGCAGATCATCAGAAAACTATGGCTACACCTTC.

This clone appeared a few times. This sequence joins TRBV19 and TRBJ1-6; the D is unclear. V was pared by 3 bases and J by 13 bases, with 13 bases between. Germline V gene lookup returns CDR1 LNHDA and CDR2 SQIVND (reference sequence). There are 13 residues in the CDR3. The DNA for the CDR3 is TGTGCCAGTAGTATGGATCGGGTCACCCCCCTCCACTTT. Protein: CASSMDRVTPLHF. Drawing the rest from reference TRBV19 and TRBJ1-6, the complete variable domain is DGGITQSPKYLFRKEGQNVTLSCEQNLNHDAMYWYRQDPGQGLRLIYYSQIVNDFQKGDIAEGYSVSREKKESFPLTVTSAQKNPTAFYLCASSMDRVTPLHFGNGTRLTVT.

The chain combines TRBV30 with TRBJ2-2; D not resolved. Trimming took off 2 bases at V and 4 bases at J, with 8 bases between the two ends. This CDR3 region has 13 residues. Germline values: CDR1 GTSNPN, CDR2 SVGIG (reference sequence). CDR3 coding DNA: TGTGCCTGGAGTTTCGGCGTCACCGGGGAGCTGTTTTTT. This codes for CAWSFGVTGELFF.

The chain couples TRBV6-1 to TRBJ1-1; weak D call: TRBD1 (5 bases). Trimming shortened V by 7 bases and J by 1 base, and 10 bases separated the two germline ends. CDR1 is MNHNS and CDR2 is SASEGT in the germline V gene. CDR3 length: 13 residues. The CDR3 loop is CASNGRGNTEAFF. CDR3 sequence (DNA): TGTGCCAGCAACGGGAGGGGGAACACTGAAGCTTTCTTT.

The chain recombines TRBV5-1 with TRBJ2-2, with 15 bases identical to TRBD2. J gave up 4 bases and V 4 bases, and 8 bases lay outside the gene matches. Germline V CDR1 and CDR2: SGHRS, YFSETQ. The CDR3 covers 18 residues. The CDR3, as DNA: TGCGCCAGCAGCACAGGACTAGCGGGGGGGCCGAGCACCGGGGAGCTGTTTTTT. Translation: CASSTGLAGGPSTGELFF.

The rearrangement links TRBV9 to TRBJ2-3, with a tentative D call TRBD2 (6 bases). CDR1 and CDR2 from the germline V gene are SGDLS and YYNGEE. This CDR3 is built from 15 residues. Deletions cut 5 bases from V and 4 bases from J, with 17 bases between. In DNA, the CDR3 is TGTGCCAGCAGTTTAAACCGGGACTCAGCAGATACGCAGTATTTT. Translation: CASSLNRDSADTQYF.

The rearrangement links TRBV15 to TRBJ2-3, with D maybe TRBD2 (6 bases). The germline CDR1 and CDR2 sequences are LNHNV and YYDKDF (reference sequence). V gave up 0 bases and J gave up 5 bases, with 15 bases separating them. The CDR3 spans 16 residues. CDR3 protein: CATSRELAVFVDTQYF. The CDR3 DNA reads TGTGCCACCAGCAGAGAACTAGCTGTATTTGTAGATACGCAGTATTTT.

This chain links TRBV7-2 with TRBJ2-7, with D perhaps given as TRBD1 or TRBD2 (6 bases each). Deletions cut 4 bases from V and 2 bases from J, with 12 bases between. The CDR3 runs to 14 residues. The V gene's germline CDR1 is SGHTA and CDR2 FQGNSA. CDR3 nucleotide sequence: TGTGCCAGCAGCTGGACAGCGGGCACCTACGAGCAGTACTTC. It codes for CASSWTAGTYEQYF.

The rearrangement joins TRBV29-1 to TRBJ2-3; D uncertain. The CDR3 consists of 15 residues. Germline V gene data show CDR1 as SQVTM and CDR2 as ANQGSEA. The germline V and J ends were trimmed by 0 bases and 1 base, with 11 bases remaining between them. The CDR3 nucleotides read TGCAGCGTTGAAGAACAGAGCTTTGGCACAGATACGCAGTATTTT. Its translation: CSVEEQSFGTDTQYF.

This clone was counted once. J is TRBJ1-1 and V is TRBV28; 7 nucleotides agree with TRBD1. The CDR3 is made up of 15 amino acids. Germline CDR1 is MDHEN and CDR2 is SYDVKM. J was trimmed by 10 bases and V by 3 bases; bases with no gene match: 14. CDR3 region: CASSFIGAGGWVAFF. Here the CDR3 DNA reads TGTGCCAGCAGTTTTATAGGGGCAGGGGGATGGGTAGCTTTCTTT.

V and J are TRBV7-2 and TRBJ1-3; 9 nucleotides align to TRBD1. Losses at the gene ends were 5 bases for V and 1 base for J; bases not matched to a gene: 12. The CDR3 length is 18 residues. Germline CDR1 and CDR2: SGHTA and FQGNSA. DNA of the CDR3: TGTGCCAGCAGCCGAAATGCTCCCGGGACAGGGTCTGGAAACACCATATATTTT. It encodes CASSRNAPGTGSGNTIYF.

The gene calls are TRBV4-3 and TRBJ1-4, with a weak D call TRBD1 (5 bases). Germline V gives CDR1 LGHNA, CDR2 YSLEER. Trimming removed 4 bases from V and 4 bases from J, with 16 bases in between. The CDR3 runs 16 residues. The CDR3 DNA reads TGCGCCAGCAGCCCCCGGGACTCAGCCTTTAATGAAAAACTGTTTTTT. It encodes CASSPRDSAFNEKLFF.

This clone has only a few counts. V is TRBV5-1 and J is TRBJ1-6, with TRBD1 as a possible D gene (5 bases). The length of the CDR3 is 15 residues. The V end was cut by 7 bases, the J end by 7 bases, with 18 bases between. Germline assignment: CDR1 SGHRS and CDR2 YFSETQ. The DNA for the CDR3 is TGCGCCAGCCGCCCCCAGGAGGGGCCCAATTCACCCCTCCACTTT. The encoded protein is CASRPQEGPNSPLHF.

This clone showed up many times. The chain employs TRBV21-1 and TRBJ1-1. TRBV21-1 counts as a pseudogene. The CDR3 totals 13 residues. The chain's CDR3 is CARPGSRDTEAFF. The CDR3 bases are TGTGCCCGCCCGGGGAGCAGGGACACTGAAGCTTTCTTT.

The V call is TRBV27, the J call TRBJ2-5, with 7 bases that match TRBD1. J gave up 9 bases and V 6 bases, and 10 bases lay outside the gene matches. CDR1 and CDR2 (germline): MNHEY, SMNVEV (reference sequence). The CDR3 runs to 13 residues. The CDR3 loop is CASSEGAGVAQYF. DNA for the CDR3: TGTGCCAGCAGCGAGGGGGCAGGGGTGGCCCAGTACTTC.